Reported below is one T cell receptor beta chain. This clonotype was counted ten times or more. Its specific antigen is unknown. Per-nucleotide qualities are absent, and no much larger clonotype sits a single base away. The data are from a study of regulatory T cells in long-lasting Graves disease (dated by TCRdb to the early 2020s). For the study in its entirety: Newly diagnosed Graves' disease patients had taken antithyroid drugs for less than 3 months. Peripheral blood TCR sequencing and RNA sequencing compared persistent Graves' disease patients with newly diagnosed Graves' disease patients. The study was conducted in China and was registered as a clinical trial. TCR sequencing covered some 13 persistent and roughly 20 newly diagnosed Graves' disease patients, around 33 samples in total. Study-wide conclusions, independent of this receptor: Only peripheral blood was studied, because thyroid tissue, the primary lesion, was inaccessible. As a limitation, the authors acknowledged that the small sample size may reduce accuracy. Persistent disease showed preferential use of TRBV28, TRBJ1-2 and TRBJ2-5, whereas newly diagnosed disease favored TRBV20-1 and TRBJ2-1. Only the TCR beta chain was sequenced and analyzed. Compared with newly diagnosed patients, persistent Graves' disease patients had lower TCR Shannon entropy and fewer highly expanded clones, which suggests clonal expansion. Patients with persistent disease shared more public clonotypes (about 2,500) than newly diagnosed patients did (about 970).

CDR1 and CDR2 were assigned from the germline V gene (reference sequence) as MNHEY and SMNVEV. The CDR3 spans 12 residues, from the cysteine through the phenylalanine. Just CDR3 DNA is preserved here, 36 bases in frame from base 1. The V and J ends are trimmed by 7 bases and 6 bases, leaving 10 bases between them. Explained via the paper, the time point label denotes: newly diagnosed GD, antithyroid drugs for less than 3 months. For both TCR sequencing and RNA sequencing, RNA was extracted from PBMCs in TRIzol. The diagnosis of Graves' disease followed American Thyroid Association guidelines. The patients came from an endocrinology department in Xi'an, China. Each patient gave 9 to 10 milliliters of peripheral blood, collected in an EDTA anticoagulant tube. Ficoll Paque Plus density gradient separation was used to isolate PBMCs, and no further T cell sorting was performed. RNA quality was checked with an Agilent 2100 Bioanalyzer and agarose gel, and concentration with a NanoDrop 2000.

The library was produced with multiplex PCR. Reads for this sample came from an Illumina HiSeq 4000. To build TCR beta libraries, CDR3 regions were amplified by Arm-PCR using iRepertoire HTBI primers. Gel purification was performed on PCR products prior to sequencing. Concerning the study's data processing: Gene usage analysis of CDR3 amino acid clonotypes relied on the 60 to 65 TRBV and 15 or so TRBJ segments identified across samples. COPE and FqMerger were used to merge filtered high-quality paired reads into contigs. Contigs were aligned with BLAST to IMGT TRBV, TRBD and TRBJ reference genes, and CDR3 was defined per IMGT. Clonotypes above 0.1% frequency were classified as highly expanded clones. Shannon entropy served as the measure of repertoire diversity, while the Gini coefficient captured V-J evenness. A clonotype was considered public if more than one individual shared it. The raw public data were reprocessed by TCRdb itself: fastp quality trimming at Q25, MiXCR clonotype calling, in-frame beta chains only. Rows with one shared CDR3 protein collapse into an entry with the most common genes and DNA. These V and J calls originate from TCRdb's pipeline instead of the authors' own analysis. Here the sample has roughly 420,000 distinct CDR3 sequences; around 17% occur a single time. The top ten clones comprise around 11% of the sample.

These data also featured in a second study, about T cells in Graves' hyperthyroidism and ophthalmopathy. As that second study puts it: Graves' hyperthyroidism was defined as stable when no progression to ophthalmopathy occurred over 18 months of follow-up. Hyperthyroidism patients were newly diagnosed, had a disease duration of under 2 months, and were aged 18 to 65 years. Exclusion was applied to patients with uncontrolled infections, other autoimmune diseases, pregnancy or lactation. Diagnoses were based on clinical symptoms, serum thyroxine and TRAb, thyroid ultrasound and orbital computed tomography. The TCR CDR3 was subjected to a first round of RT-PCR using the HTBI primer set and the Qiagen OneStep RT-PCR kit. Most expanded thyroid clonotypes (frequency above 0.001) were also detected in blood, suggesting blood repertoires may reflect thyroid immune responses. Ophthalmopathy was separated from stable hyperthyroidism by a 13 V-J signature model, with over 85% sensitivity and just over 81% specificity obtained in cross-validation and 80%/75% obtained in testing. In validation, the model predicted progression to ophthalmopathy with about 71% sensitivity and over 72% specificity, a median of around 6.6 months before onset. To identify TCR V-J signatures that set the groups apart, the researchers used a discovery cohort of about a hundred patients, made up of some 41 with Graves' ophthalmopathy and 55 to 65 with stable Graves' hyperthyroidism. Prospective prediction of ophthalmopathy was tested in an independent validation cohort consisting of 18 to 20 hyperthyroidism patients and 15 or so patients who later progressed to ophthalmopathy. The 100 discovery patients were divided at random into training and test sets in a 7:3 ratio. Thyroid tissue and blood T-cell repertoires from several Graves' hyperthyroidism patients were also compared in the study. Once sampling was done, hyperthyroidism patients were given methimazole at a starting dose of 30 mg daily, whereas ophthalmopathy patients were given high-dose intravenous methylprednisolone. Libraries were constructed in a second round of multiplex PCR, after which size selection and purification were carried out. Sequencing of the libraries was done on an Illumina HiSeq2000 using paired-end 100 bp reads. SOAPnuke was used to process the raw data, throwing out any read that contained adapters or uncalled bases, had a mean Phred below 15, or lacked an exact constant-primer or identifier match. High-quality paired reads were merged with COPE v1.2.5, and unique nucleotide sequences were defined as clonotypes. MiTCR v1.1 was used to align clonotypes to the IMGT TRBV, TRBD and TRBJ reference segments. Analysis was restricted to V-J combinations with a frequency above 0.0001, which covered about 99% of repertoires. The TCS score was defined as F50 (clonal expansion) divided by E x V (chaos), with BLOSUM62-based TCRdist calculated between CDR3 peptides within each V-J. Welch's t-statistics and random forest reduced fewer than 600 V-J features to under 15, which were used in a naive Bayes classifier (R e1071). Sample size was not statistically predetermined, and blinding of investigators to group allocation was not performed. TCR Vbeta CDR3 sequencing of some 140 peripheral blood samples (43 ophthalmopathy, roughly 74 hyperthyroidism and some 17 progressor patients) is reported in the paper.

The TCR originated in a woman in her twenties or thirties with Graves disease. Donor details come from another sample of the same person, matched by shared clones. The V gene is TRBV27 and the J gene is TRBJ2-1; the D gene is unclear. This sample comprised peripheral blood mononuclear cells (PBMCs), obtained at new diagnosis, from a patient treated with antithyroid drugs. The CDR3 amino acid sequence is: CASIDEANEQFF. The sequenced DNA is TGTGCCAGCATTGACGAAGCCAATGAGCAGTTCTTC.